The next 2 T cell receptor beta chains were all read from a single sample in a study of T cells in Graves' hyperthyroidism and ophthalmopathy (dated by TCRdb to the late 2010s). Library preparation was by multiplex PCR. Data came from an Illumina HiSeq 2000. TCR beta CDR3 regions were amplified from RNA transcripts. A first-round RT-PCR of the TCR CDR3 used the HTBI primer set with the Qiagen OneStep RT-PCR kit. TCRdb reworked the public reads: Q25 trimming with fastp, MiXCR clone assembly, productive beta chains retained. Entries are consolidated by CDR3 protein sequence, retaining the most common genes and DNA. Present in this sample are just over 550,000 distinct CDR3 sequences, 35% to 55% of which were seen just once. The ten largest clones represent roughly 8.2% of the sample. The source material was peripheral blood or thyroid tissue (not recorded which). The source is a woman in her late teens or twenties with Graves' hyperthyroidism. Donor details come from another sample of the same person, matched by shared clones.

Comments on this clonotype: An end of the junction does not agree with germline; a read error may underlie this. The chain links TRBV10-2 to TRBJ1-1; a possible D gene is TRBD1 (5 bases). The germline gives CDR1 WSHSY, CDR2 SAAADI. The CDR3 has 17 residues. CDR3 bases: TGCGCCAGCAGTGTCGGAAGGGGTGGGTCGCTGAACACTGGAGCTTTCTTT. This encodes CASSVGRGGSLNTGAFF.

The chain employs TRBV7-2 and TRBJ2-2; the D gene is possibly TRBD1 (6 bases). This CDR3 has 13 residues. Trimming shortened V by 5 bases and J by 9 bases, and 13 bases separated the two germline ends. Germline V gives CDR1 SGHTA, CDR2 FQGNSA. The CDR3 region has the DNA TGTGCCAGCAGCACAACAGGGACCAGGGAGCTGTTTTTT. It yields the protein CASSTTGTRELFF.